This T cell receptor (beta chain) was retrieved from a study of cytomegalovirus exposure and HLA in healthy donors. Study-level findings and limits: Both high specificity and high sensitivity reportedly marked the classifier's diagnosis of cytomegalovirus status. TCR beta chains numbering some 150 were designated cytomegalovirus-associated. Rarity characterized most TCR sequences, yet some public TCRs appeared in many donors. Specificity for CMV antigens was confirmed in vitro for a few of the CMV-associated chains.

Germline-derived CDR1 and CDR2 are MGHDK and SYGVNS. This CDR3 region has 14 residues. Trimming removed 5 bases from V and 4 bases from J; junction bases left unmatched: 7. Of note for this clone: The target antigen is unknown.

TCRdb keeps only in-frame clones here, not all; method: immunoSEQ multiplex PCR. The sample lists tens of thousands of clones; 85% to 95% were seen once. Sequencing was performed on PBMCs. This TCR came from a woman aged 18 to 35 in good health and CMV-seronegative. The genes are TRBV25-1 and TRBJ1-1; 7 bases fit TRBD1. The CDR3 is CASSPATGSTEAFF. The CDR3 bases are TGTGCCAGCAGTCCAGCGACAGGGTCCACTGAAGCTTTCTTT. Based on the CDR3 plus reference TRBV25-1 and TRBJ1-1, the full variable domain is EADIYQTPRYLVIGTGKKITLECSQTMGHDKMYWYQQDPGMELHLIHYSYGVNSTEKGDLSSESTVSRIRTEHFPLTLESARPSHTSQYLCASSPATGSTEAFFGQGTRLTVV.